Listed below are T cell receptor beta chains from one sample, sequenced in a study of shared clonotypes between healthy human individuals. This table comes from immunoSEQ multiplex PCR, and its TCRdb copy is limited to in-frame clones, with some not included. This sample has about 2 million clones; around 96% occur once, and the top ten carry roughly 1%. Sequencing used naive CD8+ T cells sorted from blood. These receptors all come from a man aged 18 to 29 in good health. Each CDR3 is given with its conserved first and last residue. D genes are given only for firm matches. Rows give clone size only sometimes, using once, few, many, or a class for an expanded clone.

. | TRBJ1-2 | . | TRBV30 | CAWSVQEDGYTF | TGTGCCTGGAGTGTACAAGAAGATGGCTACACCTTC
. | TRBJ1-5 | once | TRBV6-1 | CATQDNGPNQPQHF | TGTGCCACCCAGGATAATGGCCCCAATCAGCCCCAGCATTTT
. | TRBJ1-2 | once | TRBV4-1 | CASSQVLRANSTF | TGCGCCAGCAGCCAAGTACTCCGTGCGAATAGCACCTTC
TRBD2 | TRBJ2-2 | few | TRBV4-1 | CASSQEWSGRTGELFF | TGCGCCAGCAGCCAAGAATGGAGCGGGAGAACCGGGGAGCTGTTTTTT
TRBD2 | TRBJ2-1 | . | TRBV27 | CASSWSSGEANNEQFF | TGTGCCAGCAGTTGGTCTAGCGGGGAGGCGAACAATGAGCAGTTCTTC
. | TRBJ2-5 | . | TRBV7-7 | CASSPEDQETQYF | TGTGCTAGCAGCCCGGAGGACCAAGAGACCCAGTACTTC
. | TRBJ2-3 | . | TRBV5-6 | CASSLGPNADTQYF | TGTGCCAGCAGCCTGGGTCCGAATGCAGATACGCAGTATTTT
. | TRBJ1-2 | . | TRBV13 | CASSPRWGANYGYTF | TGTGCCAGCAGCCCCCGTTGGGGGGCCAACTATGGCTACACCTTC
. | TRBJ2-7 | once | TRBV4-1 | CASSPAQIQGASYEQYF | TGCGCCAGCAGCCCAGCCCAAATACAGGGTGCATCCTACGAGCAGTACTTC
TRBD1 | TRBJ2-2 | . | TRBV9 | CASSPPQGAGGELFF | TGTGCCAGCAGCCCTCCGCAGGGGGCGGGCGGGGAGCTGTTTTTT
TRBD1 | TRBJ1-5 | . | TRBV27 | CASRQRQGNYQPQHF | TGTGCCAGCAGACAAAGACAGGGCAACTATCAGCCCCAGCATTTT
. | TRBJ1-1 | . | TRBV7-8 | CASSSYLRGAGTEAFF | TGTGCCAGCAGCTCCTACCTGAGGGGGGCAGGCACTGAAGCTTTCTTT
. | TRBJ2-2 | few | TRBV27 | CASSLWDTGELFF | TGTGCCAGCAGTTTATGGGACACCGGGGAGCTGTTTTTT
. | TRBJ2-5 | few | TRBV9 | CASSVETSGGETQYF | TGTGCCAGCAGCGTAGAAACTTCTGGAGGGGAGACCCAGTACTTC
. | TRBJ2-3 | . | TRBV6-5 | CASNPGIATDTQYF | TGTGCCAGCAATCCGGGGATAGCGACAGATACGCAGTATTTT
. | TRBJ1-2 | . | TRBV4-3 | CASSPGLNYGYTF | TGCGCCAGCAGCCCCGGGTTAAACTATGGCTACACCTTC
TRBD2 | TRBJ2-3 | . | TRBV5-4 | CASSLLAGGPDTQYF | TGTGCCAGCAGCTTACTAGCGGGGGGACCGGATACGCAGTATTTT
TRBD1 | TRBJ1-1 | . | TRBV5-1 | CASSFRTGDATEAFF | TGCGCCAGCAGCTTTAGGACAGGGGATGCCACTGAAGCTTTCTTT
TRBD2 | TRBJ2-3 | . | TRBV9 | CASSGLAGASTDTQYF | TGTGCCAGCAGCGGACTAGCGGGGGCTAGCACAGATACGCAGTATTTT
. | TRBJ2-7 | . | TRBV5-4 | CASSLENYEQYF | TGTGCCAGCAGCTTAGAGAACTACGAGCAGTACTTC
TRBD2 | TRBJ2-7 | . | TRBV6-1 | CASSSSGGSYSEQYF | TGTGCCAGCAGCTCAAGCGGGGGATCTTACTCCGAGCAGTACTTC
TRBD1 | TRBJ1-2 | . | TRBV5-4 | CASSGTGAYGYTF | TGTGCCAGCAGCGGGACAGGGGCCTATGGCTACACCTTC
. | TRBJ2-3 | . | TRBV28 | CASSLRGSDTQYF | TGTGCCAGCAGTTTACGAGGATCAGATACGCAGTATTTT
. | TRBJ2-5 | . | TRBV7-9 | CAIRATTETQYF | TGTGCAATACGGGCGACCACTGAGACCCAGTACTTC
TRBD2 | TRBJ2-5 | . | TRBV28 | CASSPLAVQETQYF | TGTGCCAGCAGTCCACTAGCGGTTCAAGAGACCCAGTACTTC
TRBD2 | TRBJ2-7 | . | TRBV10-3 | CAINGAGGKYEQYF | TGTGCCATCAATGGAGCGGGGGGCAAATACGAGCAGTACTTC
TRBD1 | TRBJ1-2 | . | TRBV6-5 | CASTLTGGNGYTF | TGTGCCAGCACCCTGACAGGGGGCAATGGCTACACCTTC
TRBD1 | TRBJ2-2 | . | TRBV30 | CAWNPRPGQGIGDTGELFF | TGTGCCTGGAACCCTCGACCGGGACAGGGGATTGGCGACACCGGGGAGCTGTTTTTT
TRBD2 | TRBJ2-5 | . | TRBV13 | CASSGGGRETQYF | TGTGCCAGCAGCGGGGGAGGGCGGGAGACCCAGTACTTC
TRBD2 | TRBJ2-2 | . | TRBV27 | CASSFPSGGDTGELFF | TGTGCCAGCAGTTTCCCTAGCGGGGGTGACACCGGGGAGCTGTTTTTT
TRBD1 | TRBJ1-5 | . | TRBV5-6 | CASSLRTGDAGRQPQHF | TGTGCCAGCAGCTTGCGGACAGGGGATGCTGGTCGTCAGCCCCAGCATTTT
TRBD1 | TRBJ2-7 | . | TRBV6-7 | CASSLPGQSYEQYF | TGTGCCAGCAGTTTACCGGGACAGTCCTACGAGCAGTACTTC
. | TRBJ2-7 | . | TRBV28 | CASSLTPETYEQYF | TGTGCCAGCAGTTTAACTCCTGAAACCTACGAGCAGTACTTC
TRBD1 | TRBJ2-6 | once | TRBV6-6 | CAGQTGVLSGANVLTF | TGTGCCGGACAGACAGGGGTTTTATCTGGGGCCAACGTCCTGACTTTC
. | TRBJ2-7 | . | TRBV27 | CASSLGRGGSYEQYF | TGTGCCAGCAGTTTAGGCAGGGGGGGCTCCTACGAGCAGTACTTC
. | TRBJ2-2 | . | TRBV4-1 | CASSQTTNTGELFF | TGCGCCAGCAGCCAAACTACGAATACCGGGGAGCTGTTTTTT
. | TRBJ2-7 | . | TRBV19 | CASSIGTNYEQYF | TGTGCCAGTAGTATAGGGACGAACTACGAGCAGTACTTC
. | TRBJ2-7 | . | TRBV5-1 | CASSLEEGASYEQYF | TGCGCCAGCAGCTTGGAGGAGGGGGCCTCCTACGAGCAGTACTTC
TRBD2 | TRBJ2-7 | . | TRBV27 | CASSSAGEEYEQYF | TGTGCCAGCTCCTCGGCGGGGGAAGAGTACGAGCAGTACTTC
. | TRBJ1-1 | . | TRBV11-3 | CASSLNAMNTEAFF | TGTGCCAGCAGCTTGAATGCAATGAACACTGAAGCTTTCTTT
. | TRBJ2-3 | . | TRBV7-9 | CASSRASPTDTQYF | TGTGCCAGCAGCCGAGCGAGCCCCACAGATACGCAGTATTTT
. | TRBJ1-2 | . | TRBV30 | CAHNGGSYGYTF | TGTGCACATAATGGAGGTAGCTATGGCTACACCTTC
TRBD2 | TRBJ2-1 | once | TRBV6-5 | CASSYSFAGDAEQFF | TGTGCCAGCAGTTACTCGTTCGCGGGAGACGCCGAGCAGTTCTTC
. | TRBJ2-1 | . | TRBV6-1 | CASSELAAGFYNEQFF | TGTGCCAGCAGTGAGCTTGCGGCGGGATTTTACAATGAGCAGTTCTTC
TRBD2 | TRBJ2-1 | . | TRBV27 | CASSSGTSGYNEQFF | TGTGCCAGCAGTTCTGGGACTAGCGGATACAATGAGCAGTTCTTC
. | TRBJ2-7 | . | TRBV7-9 | CASRSSRDVGSYEQYF | TGTGCCAGCAGATCATCTCGGGACGTGGGCTCCTACGAGCAGTACTTC
. | TRBJ2-7 | . | TRBV30 | CAWSVDTSYEQYF | TGTGCCTGGAGTGTAGACACGAGCTACGAGCAGTACTTC
. | TRBJ1-1 | . | TRBV19 | CASGNQALNTEAFF | TGTGCCAGTGGGAATCAGGCCCTGAACACTGAAGCTTTCTTT
TRBD1 | TRBJ1-2 | few | TRBV4-1 | CASSPIISGGILGYGYTF | TGCGCCAGCAGCCCCATTATTTCAGGGGGCATTTTGGGCTATGGCTACACCTTC
TRBD1 | TRBJ2-7 | . | TRBV6-1 | CASSELGTGPPGWTYEQYF | TGTGCCAGCAGTGAATTAGGGACAGGCCCTCCGGGTTGGACCTACGAGCAGTACTTC
TRBD1 | TRBJ1-4 | . | TRBV6-5 | CASSYLTGVAEKLFF | TGTGCCAGCAGTTACTTGACAGGGGTGGCAGAAAAACTGTTTTTT